This T cell receptor beta chain comes out of a study of PD-1 blockade in mismatch repair-deficient tumors. Study-wide points: Tumor-resident clones, often undetectable pretreatment in blood, expanded then contracted after pembrolizumab.

Sequencing was performed with immunoSEQ multiplex PCR; in TCRdb, only in-frame clones are kept and a portion is missing. The repertoire holds around 38,000 clones, with around 75% as singletons. A note on this clone: Antigen specificity is unknown.

After removal of 6 bases from V and 4 bases from J, the junction contained 7 bases not matched to a gene. CDR1 and CDR2 from the germline V gene are LNHDA and SQIVND (reference sequence). The CDR3 has 15 amino acids. The TCR-sequenced patients were a few responders to pembrolizumab. The sequence came from an adult with mismatch repair-deficient cancer. The sequences come from peripheral blood, collected 4 weeks after starting pembrolizumab. The chain combines TRBV19 with TRBJ1-5, with 9 bases fitting TRBD1. The CDR3 spells CASRISGTGNQPQHF. CDR3 nucleotides: TGTGCCAGTAGAATTTCCGGGACAGGGAATCAGCCCCAGCATTTT.